Shown below are 11 T cell receptor beta chains from a single sample sequenced in a study of blood T cells in healthy people across ages. Then a second PCR, running about 7 to 11 cycles, was carried out with a sample-barcoded 5' primer and a J-beta primer mix. MiXCR, applied by TCRdb to the 5' RACE reads, yields one record per CDR3 protein. The profile covers 800,000 to 900,000 distinct CDR3 sequences, with approximately 59% appearing a single time and roughly a quarter taken by the ten largest. Sequenced input: blood. The source is a man between 25 and 39 years old in good health.

The V and J genes are TRBV29-1 and TRBJ2-3; TRBD1 aligns across 9 bases. Losses at the gene ends were 7 bases for V and 5 bases for J; bases not matched to a gene: 10. The V gene's germline CDR1 is SQVTM and CDR2 ANQGSEA. The CDR3 runs 14 residues. The CDR3 coding sequence is TGCAGCGCTCCGGGGACAGGGCATATAGATACGCAGTATTTT. This sequence encodes CSAPGTGHIDTQYF.

This rearrangement joins TRBV2 to TRBJ1-2; 9 bases fit TRBD1. Losses at the gene ends were 4 bases for V and 4 bases for J; bases not matched to a gene: 10. Germline V CDR1 and CDR2: SNHLY, FYNNEI. The CDR3 runs to 16 residues. In DNA form, the CDR3 reads TGTGCCAGCAGTGGCGGGACAGGGACTTTACTCTATGGCTACACCTTC. This translates into CASSGGTGTLLYGYTF.

The chain combines TRBV6-5 with TRBJ2-7; a possible D gene is TRBD1 (6 bases). The V end was cut by 3 bases, the J end by 4 bases, with 16 bases between. Germline CDR1 is MNHEY and CDR2 is SVGAGI. This CDR3 comprises 15 residues. The CDR3 is CASSYQGSGVYEQYF. The DNA for the CDR3 is TGTGCCAGCAGTTATCAGGGGAGTGGGGTGTACGAGCAGTACTTC.

The gene calls are TRBV20-1 and TRBJ2-3; 8 positions match TRBD2. Germline lookup yields CDR1 DFQATT and CDR2 SNEGSKA (reference sequence). With 6 bases clipped from V and 5 bases from J, the junction kept 7 bases outside the gene matches. The CDR3 covers 13 residues. Written as DNA, the CDR3 is TGCAGTGCCCGAGCGGGGGCGAAAGATACGCAGTATTTT. Protein product: CSARAGAKDTQYF.

J is TRBJ2-5 and V is TRBV4-2, with 8 bases identical to TRBD2. This CDR3 is built from 16 residues. The junction had 11 bases not matched to a gene; V was cut back by 5 bases and J by 3 bases. Germline V CDR1 and CDR2: LGHNA, YNFKEQ. The CDR3 sequence: CASSAREGLGEETQYF. CDR3 nucleotide sequence: TGTGCCAGCAGCGCCCGTGAGGGACTAGGGGAAGAGACCCAGTACTTC.

The rearrangement uses TRBV5-1 and TRBJ2-5; D possibly uses TRBD1 or TRBD2 (5 bases each). Germline V lookup: CDR1 SGHRS, CDR2 YFSETQ. The CDR3 consists of 16 residues. V was cut by 2 bases and J by 5 bases, with 19 bases left in between. In DNA form, the CDR3 reads TGCGCCAGCAGCTTACGGGCCCCACTCGAGGGGGAGACCCAGTACTTC. Its protein product is CASSLRAPLEGETQYF.

This CDR3 is CASRDGTNSVDEQFF. The CDR3 bases are TGTGCCAGCAGAGACGGGACTAATTCGGTCGATGAGCAGTTCTTC. The chain couples TRBV4-2 to TRBJ2-1, with TRBD2 matching 7 bases. J lost 8 bases, V lost 6 bases, and 13 bases had no gene match. Germline CDR1 is LGHNA and CDR2 is YNFKEQ. The CDR3 is made up of 15 amino acids.

The gene calls are TRBV29-1 and TRBJ2-7; the match to TRBD1 covers 8 bases. Germline V CDR1 and CDR2: SQVTM, ANQGSEA. The CDR3 contains 13 residues. Trimming at V came to 1 base and at J to 5 bases, leaving 4 bases not matched to a gene. The CDR3 loop is CSVEGTGRDEQYF. For the CDR3, the DNA is TGCAGCGTTGAAGGGACAGGGCGGGACGAGCAGTACTTC.

This chain links TRBV6-2 or TRBV6-3 with TRBJ2-3; D uncertain. V was shortened by 0 bases and J by 0 bases, with 10 bases between the two germline ends. The length of the CDR3 is 16 residues. Germline CDR1 is MNHEY and CDR2 is SVGEGT. CDR3 loop: CASSYSAESSTDTQYF. The CDR3 DNA sequence: TGTGCCAGCAGTTACTCGGCAGAGTCTAGCACAGATACGCAGTATTTT.

The J gene is TRBJ2-7, the V gene TRBV20-1; 7 nucleotides agree with TRBD1. The CDR3 spans 16 residues. Trimming cost V 0 bases and J 2 bases; bases outside gene matches: 10. CDR1 and CDR2 from the germline V gene are DFQATT and SNEGSKA (reference sequence). CDR3 in DNA: TGCAGTGCTAGAGATCCCCCTCGACAGGGAGCCTACGAGCAGTACTTC. Translated, it gives CSARDPPRQGAYEQYF.

This clonotype has more than one count but fewer than ten. The V gene is TRBV29-1, the J gene TRBJ2-1, with unresolved D. The CDR3 has 12 amino acids. V lost 4 bases and J 8 bases, leaving 12 bases between the germline ends. Germline CDR1 and CDR2: SQVTM and ANQGSEA. The DNA for the CDR3 is TGCAGCGTTGTGGTAGCTTCGGATGAGCAGTTCTTC. Its protein is CSVVVASDEQFF.